This T cell receptor (beta chain) was profiled in a study of a mutant IDH1 vaccine in newly diagnosed glioma. Germline V gene sequence: CDR1 LGHNT, CDR2 FRNRAP. This CDR3 contains 12 residues. V was trimmed by 7 bases and J by 4 bases, leaving 9 bases between them. Time point reported: week 5, during vaccination. Each dose delivered 300 ug of mutant IDH1 20-mer peptide subcutaneously with imiquimod. Comments on this clone: Its antigen is not identified.

Using immunoSEQ multiplex PCR, the repertoire was profiled, and TCRdb retains in-frame clones only, with some absent. The data hold 40,000 to 60,000 clones, with approximately 78% observed a single time. The sample here was PBMCs, taken from a glioma patient whose treatment included an IDH1 peptide vaccine. This chain joins TRBV12-5 and TRBJ2-3; D is possibly TRBD1 (6 bases). The clonotype originates from a woman in her forties with glioma. CDR3 amino acids: CASAQGSDTQYF. As DNA, the CDR3 is TGTGCTAGTGCACAGGGTTCAGATACGCAGTATTTT.